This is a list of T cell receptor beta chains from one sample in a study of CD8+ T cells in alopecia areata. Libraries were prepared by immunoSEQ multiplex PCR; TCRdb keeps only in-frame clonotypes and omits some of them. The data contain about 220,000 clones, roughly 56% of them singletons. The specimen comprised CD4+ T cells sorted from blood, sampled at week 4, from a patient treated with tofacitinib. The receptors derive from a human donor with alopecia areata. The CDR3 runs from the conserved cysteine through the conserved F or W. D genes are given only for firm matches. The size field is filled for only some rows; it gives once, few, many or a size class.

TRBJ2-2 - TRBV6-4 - CASSVKDTGELFF TGTGCCAGCAGTGTAAAGGACACCGGGGAGCTGTTTTTT
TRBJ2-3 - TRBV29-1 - CSALDLRTDTQYF TGCAGCGCCTTAGACTTGCGCACAGATACGCAGTATTTT
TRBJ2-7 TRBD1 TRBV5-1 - CASSHDREISYEQYF TGCGCCAGCAGCCATGACAGGGAAATATCTTACGAGCAGTACTTC
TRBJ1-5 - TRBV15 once CATSRDHEGAGQPQHF TGTGCCACCAGCAGAGATCACGAAGGGGCGGGACAGCCCCAGCATTTT
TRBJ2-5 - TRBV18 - CASSPNTGEAETQYF TGTGCCAGCTCACCAAACACAGGGGAGGCGGAGACCCAGTACTTC
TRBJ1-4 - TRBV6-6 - CASSSLGVGNEKLFF TGTGCCAGCAGTTCCCTGGGGGTTGGTAATGAAAAACTGTTTTTT
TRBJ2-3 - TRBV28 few CASSRGQSTDTQYF TGTGCCAGCAGCCGCGGACAGAGCACAGATACGCAGTATTTT
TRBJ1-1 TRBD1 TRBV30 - CAWSTRLGGRTEAFF TGTGCCTGGAGTACCCGATTAGGGGGCAGGACTGAAGCTTTCTTT
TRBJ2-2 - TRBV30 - CAWTAGPAGELFF TGTGCCTGGACTGCAGGGCCCGCCGGGGAGCTGTTTTTT
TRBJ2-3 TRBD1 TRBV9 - CASSTRGQGDTDTQYF TGTGCCAGCAGCACTAGAGGACAGGGGGATACAGATACGCAGTATTTT
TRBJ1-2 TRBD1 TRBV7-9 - CASSLAAPGQGDGYTF TGTGCCAGCAGCTTAGCGGCACCGGGACAGGGAGATGGCTACACCTTC
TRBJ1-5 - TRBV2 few CASSERTNQPQHF TGTGCCAGCAGTGAAAGGACCAATCAGCCCCAGCATTTT
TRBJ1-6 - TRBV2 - CASSEQTGDNSPLHF TGTGCCAGCAGTGAACAGACAGGCGATAATTCACCCCTCCACTTT
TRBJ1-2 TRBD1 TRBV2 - CASRRTGLYGYTF TGTGCCAGCAGGCGGACAGGGCTCTATGGCTACACCTTC
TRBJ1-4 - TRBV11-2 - CASSFAKGNEKLFF TGTGCCAGCAGCTTCGCAAAAGGGAATGAAAAACTGTTTTTT
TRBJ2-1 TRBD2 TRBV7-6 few CASSEGLASGGEQFF TGTGCCAGCAGCGAGGGACTAGCGTCCGGGGGTGAGCAGTTCTTC
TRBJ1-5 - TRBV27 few CASSFQGILGQPQHF TGTGCCAGCAGTTTCCAGGGGATCTTGGGGCAGCCCCAGCATTTT
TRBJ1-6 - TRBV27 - CASSFRTGLGSSYNSPLHF TGTGCCAGCAGTTTTCGGACTGGACTAGGGAGCTCCTATAATTCACCCCTCCACTTT
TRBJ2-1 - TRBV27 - CASSLLGGFRNEQFF TGTGCCAGCAGTTTATTAGGGGGGTTTAGGAATGAGCAGTTCTTC
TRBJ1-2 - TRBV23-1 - CASSQSWGFEGYTF TGCGCCAGCAGTCAATCTTGGGGGTTTGAGGGCTACACCTTC
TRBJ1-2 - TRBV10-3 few CAIRTEGHSNYGYTF TGTGCCATCAGAACAGAGGGACATAGTAACTATGGCTACACCTTC
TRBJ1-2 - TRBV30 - CAWKQGSGGYTF TGTGCCTGGAAACAGGGAAGTGGTGGCTACACCTTC
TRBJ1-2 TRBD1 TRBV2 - CASSVARDRSYGYTF TGTGCCAGCAGTGTCGCCCGGGACAGGTCTTATGGCTACACCTTC
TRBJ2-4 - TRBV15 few CATSRRRGGEGKNIQYF TGTGCCACCAGCAGACGTCGTGGGGGTGAGGGCAAAAACATTCAGTACTTC
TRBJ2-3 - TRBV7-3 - CASSPPGGTDTQYF TGTGCCAGCAGCCCCCCTGGGGGGACAGATACGCAGTATTTT
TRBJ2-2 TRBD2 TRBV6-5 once CASSYTGLLLGELFF TGTGCCAGCAGTTACACGGGACTACTTCTCGGGGAGCTGTTTTTT
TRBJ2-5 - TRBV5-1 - CASSLGDYQETQYF TGCGCCAGCAGCTTGGGAGACTACCAAGAGACCCAGTACTTC
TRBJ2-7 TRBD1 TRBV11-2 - CASSPRGSTYEQYF TGTGCCAGCAGCCCCAGGGGGAGTACCTACGAGCAGTACTTC
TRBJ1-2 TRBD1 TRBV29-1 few CSVEDQGTAYGYTF TGCAGCGTTGAAGATCAAGGGACAGCTTATGGCTACACCTTC
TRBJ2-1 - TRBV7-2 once CASRPFGGGDQFF TGTGCCAGCAGGCCGTTCGGTGGGGGCGACCAGTTCTTC
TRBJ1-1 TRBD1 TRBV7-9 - CASSGDRAGTEAFF TGTGCCAGCAGCGGGGACAGGGCGGGCACTGAAGCTTTCTTT
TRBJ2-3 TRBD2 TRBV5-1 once CASSFPPSGAEPQYF TGCGCCAGCAGCTTTCCTCCTAGCGGGGCTGAGCCGCAGTATTTT
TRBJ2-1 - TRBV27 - CASSLGARGVSYNEQFF TGTGCCAGCAGTTTGGGGGCCCGGGGGGTCTCCTACAATGAGCAGTTCTTC